The entry below gives a single T cell receptor beta chain sequence along with its context. Its antigen is currently unknown. The CDR3 has 15 residues. After removal of 5 bases from V and 3 bases from J, the junction contained 6 bases not matched to a gene. CDR1 and CDR2 from the germline V gene are SEHNR and FQNEAQ (reference sequence). This specimen belongs to a study of PD-1 blockade in classical Hodgkin lymphoma. Whole-study findings and limits: Baseline diversity in complete responders resembled that of newly diagnosed patients. What drove the repertoire differences, possibly disease activity or prior therapy, has not been defined. Reports indicated that newly diagnosed patients had lower baseline TCR diversity than healthy donors did. CD4+ TCR diversity rose significantly by C4D1, and CD8+ TCR diversity did not.

Method: immunoSEQ multiplex PCR; TCRdb's copy keeps in-frame clones and lacks some. The sample holds about 35,000 clones, 75% to 95% seen once. All the patients suffered relapse after autologous stem cell transplantation, and brentuximab vedotin exposure differed. By magnetic negative selection, CD4+ T cells were purified from thawed PBMCs. The clonotype originates from a human donor with classical Hodgkin lymphoma. The starting material was CD4+ T cells from blood, obtained at baseline. The chain carries TRBV7-9 and TRBJ2-3; 9 nucleotides agree with TRBD1. The CDR3 here is CASSIGGQGTDTQYF. CDR3 bases: TGTGCCAGCAGCATCGGGGGACAGGGAACAGATACGCAGTATTTT. The complete variable domain, with remaining parts taken from reference TRBV7-9 and TRBJ2-3, reads DTGVSQNPRHKITKRGQNVTFRCDPISEHNRLYWYRQTLGQGPEFLTYFQNEAQLEKSRLLSDRFSAERPKGSFSTLEIQRTEQGDSAMYLCASSIGGQGTDTQYFGPGTRLTVL.